This T cell receptor beta chain was recovered during a study of CD8+ T cells in alopecia areata. The treatment here: oral pan-JAK inhibitor, 5-10 mg twice daily. Extracted from the samples, RNA was reverse transcribed into cDNA to serve as the sequencing template. The data were produced by immunoSEQ multiplex PCR, yet TCRdb's version contains in-frame clones alone and is incomplete. The data contain about 190,000 clones, around 60% of them singletons. The sample in question was CD4+ T cells sorted from blood, obtained at week 4, from a patient treated with tofacitinib. This receptor was taken from a human donor with alopecia areata.

The CDR3 protein is CASSGHSGSKSEQYF. The CDR3, as DNA: TGCGCCAGCAGCGGCCACTCCGGGAGTAAGTCCGAGCAGTACTTC. The chain is built from TRBV5-1 and TRBJ2-7; tentatively, D is TRBD2 (6 bases). V gave up 4 bases and J gave up 6 bases, with 20 bases separating them. CDR3 size: 15 residues. CDR1 and CDR2 from the germline V gene are SGHRS and YFSETQ.